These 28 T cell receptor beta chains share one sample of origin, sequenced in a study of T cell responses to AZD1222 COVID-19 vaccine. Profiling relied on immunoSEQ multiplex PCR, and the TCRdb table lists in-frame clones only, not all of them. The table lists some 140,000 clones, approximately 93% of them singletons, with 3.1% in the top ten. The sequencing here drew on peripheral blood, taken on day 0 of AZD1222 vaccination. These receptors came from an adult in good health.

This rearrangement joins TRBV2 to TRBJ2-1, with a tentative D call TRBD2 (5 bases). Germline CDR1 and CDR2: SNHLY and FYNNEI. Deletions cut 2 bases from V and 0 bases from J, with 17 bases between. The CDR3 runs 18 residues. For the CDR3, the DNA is TGTGCCAGCAGTGAACGGGGTCCGACCGCGAGCTCCTACAATGAGCAGTTCTTC. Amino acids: CASSERGPTASSYNEQFF. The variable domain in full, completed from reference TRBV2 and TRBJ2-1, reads EPEVTQTPSHQVTQMGQEVILRCVPISNHLYFYWYRQILGQKVEFLVSFYNNEISEKSEIFDDQFSVERPDGSNFTLKIRSTKLEDSAMYFCASSERGPTASSYNEQFFGPGTRLTVL.

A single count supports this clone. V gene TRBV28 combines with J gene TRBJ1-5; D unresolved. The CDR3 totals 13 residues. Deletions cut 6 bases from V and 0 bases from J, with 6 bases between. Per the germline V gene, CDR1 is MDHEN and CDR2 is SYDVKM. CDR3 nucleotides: TGTGCCAGCAGGAAACTTAGCAATCAGCCCCAGCATTTT. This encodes CASRKLSNQPQHF.

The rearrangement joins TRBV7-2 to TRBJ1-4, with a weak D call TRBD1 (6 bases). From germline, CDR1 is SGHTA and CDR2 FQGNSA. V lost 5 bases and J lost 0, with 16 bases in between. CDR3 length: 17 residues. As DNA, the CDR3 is TGTGCCAGCAGCCCCCGGAGGGGGACTGCAACTAATGAAAAACTGTTTTTT. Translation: CASSPRRGTATNEKLFF.

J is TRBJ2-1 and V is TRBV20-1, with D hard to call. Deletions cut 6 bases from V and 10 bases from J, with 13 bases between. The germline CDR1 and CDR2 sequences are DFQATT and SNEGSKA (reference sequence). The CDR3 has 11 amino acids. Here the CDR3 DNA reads TGCAGTGCGGAGACGCTCAGAGAGCAGTTCTTC. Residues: CSAETLREQFF.

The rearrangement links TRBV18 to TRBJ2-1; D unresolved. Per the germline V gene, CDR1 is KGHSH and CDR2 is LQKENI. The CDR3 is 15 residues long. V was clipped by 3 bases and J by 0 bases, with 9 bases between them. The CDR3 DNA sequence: TGTGCCAGCTCACCCGACTTGAGCTCCTACAATGAGCAGTTCTTC. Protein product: CASSPDLSSYNEQFF.

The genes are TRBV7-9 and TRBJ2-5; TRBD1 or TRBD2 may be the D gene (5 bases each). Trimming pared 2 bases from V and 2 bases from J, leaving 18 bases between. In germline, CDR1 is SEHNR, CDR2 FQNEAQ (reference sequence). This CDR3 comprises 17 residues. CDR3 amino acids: CASSLLGRGRKQETQYF. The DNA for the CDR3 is TGTGCCAGCAGCTTACTGGGTCGGGGACGAAAACAAGAGACCCAGTACTTC.

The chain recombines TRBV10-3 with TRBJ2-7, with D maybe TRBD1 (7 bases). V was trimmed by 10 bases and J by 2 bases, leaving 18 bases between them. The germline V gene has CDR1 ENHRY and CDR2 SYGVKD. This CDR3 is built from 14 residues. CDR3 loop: CATSPGGTAYEQYF. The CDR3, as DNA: TGTGCCACCTCCCCTGGGGGGACAGCCTACGAGCAGTACTTC.

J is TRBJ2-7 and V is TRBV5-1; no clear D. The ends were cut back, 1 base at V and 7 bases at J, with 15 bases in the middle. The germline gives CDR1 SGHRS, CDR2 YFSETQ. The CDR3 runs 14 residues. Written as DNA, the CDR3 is TGCGCCAGCAGCTTGTCCAGTAGTACGTGGGAGCAGTACTTC. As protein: CASSLSSSTWEQYF.

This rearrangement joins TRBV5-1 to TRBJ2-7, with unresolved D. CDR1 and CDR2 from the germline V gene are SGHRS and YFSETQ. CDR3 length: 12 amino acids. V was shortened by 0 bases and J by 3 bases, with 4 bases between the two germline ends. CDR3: CASSLESYEQYF. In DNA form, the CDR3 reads TGCGCCAGCAGCTTGGAGAGCTACGAGCAGTACTTC.

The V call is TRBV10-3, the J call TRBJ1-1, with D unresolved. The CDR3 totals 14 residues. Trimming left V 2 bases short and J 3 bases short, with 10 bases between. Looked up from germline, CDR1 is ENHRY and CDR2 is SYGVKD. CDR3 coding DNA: TGTGCCATCAGTGAGCCGAGAGGGTACACTGAAGCTTTCTTT. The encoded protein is CAISEPRGYTEAFF.

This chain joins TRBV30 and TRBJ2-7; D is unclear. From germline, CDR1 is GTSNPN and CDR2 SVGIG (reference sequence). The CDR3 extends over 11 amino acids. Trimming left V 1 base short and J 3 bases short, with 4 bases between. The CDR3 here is CAWSGLYEQYF. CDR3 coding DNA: TGTGCCTGGAGTGGTCTCTACGAGCAGTACTTC.

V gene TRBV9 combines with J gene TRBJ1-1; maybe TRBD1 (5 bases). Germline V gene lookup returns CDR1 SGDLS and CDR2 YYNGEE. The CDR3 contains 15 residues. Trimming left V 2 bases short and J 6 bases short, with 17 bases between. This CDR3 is CASSVTGAGSSEAFF. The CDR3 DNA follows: TGTGCCAGCAGCGTTACAGGCGCGGGGAGCTCTGAAGCTTTCTTT.

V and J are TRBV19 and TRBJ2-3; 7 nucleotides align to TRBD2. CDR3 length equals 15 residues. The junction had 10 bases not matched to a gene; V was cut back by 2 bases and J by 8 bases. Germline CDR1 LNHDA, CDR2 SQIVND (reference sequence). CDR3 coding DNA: TGTGCCAGTAGTATAATCCCTAGCGGAAGACCTACGCAGTATTTT. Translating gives CASSIIPSGRPTQYF. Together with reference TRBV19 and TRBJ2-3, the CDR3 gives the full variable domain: DGGITQSPKYLFRKEGQNVTLSCEQNLNHDAMYWYRQDPGQGLRLIYYSQIVNDFQKGDIAEGYSVSREKKESFPLTVTSAQKNPTAFYLCASSIIPSGRPTQYFGPGTRLTVL.

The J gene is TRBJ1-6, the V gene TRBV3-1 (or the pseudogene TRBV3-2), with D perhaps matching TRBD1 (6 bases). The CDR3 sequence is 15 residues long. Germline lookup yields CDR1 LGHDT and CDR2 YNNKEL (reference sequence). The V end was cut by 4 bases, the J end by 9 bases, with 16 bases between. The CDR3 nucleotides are TGTGCCAGCAGCCCAGAGGACAGTTTTTCTTCACCCCTCCACTTT. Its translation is CASSPEDSFSSPLHF.

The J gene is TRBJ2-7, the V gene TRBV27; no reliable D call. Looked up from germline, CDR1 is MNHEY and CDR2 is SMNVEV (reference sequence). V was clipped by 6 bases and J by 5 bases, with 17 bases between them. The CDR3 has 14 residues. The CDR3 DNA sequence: TGTGCCAGCAGCCCAGGACCGAAGAGGAACGAGCAGTACTTC. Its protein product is CASSPGPKRNEQYF.

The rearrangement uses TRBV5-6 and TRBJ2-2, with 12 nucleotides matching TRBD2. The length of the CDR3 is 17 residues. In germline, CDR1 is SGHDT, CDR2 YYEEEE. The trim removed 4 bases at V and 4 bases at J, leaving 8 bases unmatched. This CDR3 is CASSPRTSGITTGELFF. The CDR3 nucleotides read TGTGCCAGCAGCCCGCGGACTAGCGGGATCACCACCGGGGAGCTGTTTTTT. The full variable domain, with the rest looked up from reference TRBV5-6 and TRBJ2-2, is DAGVTQSPTHLIKTRGQQVTLRCSPKSGHDTVSWYQQALGQGPQFIFQYYEEEERQRGNFPDRFSGHQFPNYSSELNVNALLLGDSALYLCASSPRTSGITTGELFFGEGSRLTVL.

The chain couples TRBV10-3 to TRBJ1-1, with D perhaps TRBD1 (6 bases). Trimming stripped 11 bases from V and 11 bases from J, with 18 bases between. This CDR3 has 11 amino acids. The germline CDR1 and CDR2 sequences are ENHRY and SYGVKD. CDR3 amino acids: CAARGGYVAFF. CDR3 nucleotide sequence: TGTGCCGCCAGGGGAGGCTATGTGGCTTTCTTT.

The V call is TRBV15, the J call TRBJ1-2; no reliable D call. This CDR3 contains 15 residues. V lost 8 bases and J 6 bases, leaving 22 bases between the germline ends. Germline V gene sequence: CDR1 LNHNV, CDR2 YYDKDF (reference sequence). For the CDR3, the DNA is TGTGCCACCGGTAACCCAGGACGGGTTGTCCATGGCTACACCTTC. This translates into CATGNPGRVVHGYTF.

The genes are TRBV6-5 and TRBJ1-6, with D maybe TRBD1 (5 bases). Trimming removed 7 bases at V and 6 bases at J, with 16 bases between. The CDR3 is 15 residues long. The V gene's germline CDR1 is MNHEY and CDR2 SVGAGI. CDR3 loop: CASTPWRGVNSPLHF. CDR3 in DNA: TGTGCCAGCACCCCCTGGCGGGGGGTTAATTCACCCCTCCACTTT.

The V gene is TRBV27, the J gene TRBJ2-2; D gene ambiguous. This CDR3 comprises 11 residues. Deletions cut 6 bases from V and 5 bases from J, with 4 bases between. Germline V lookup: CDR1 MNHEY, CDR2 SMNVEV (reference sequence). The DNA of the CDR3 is TGTGCCAGCAGAAGTACCGGGGAGCTGTTTTTT. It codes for CASRSTGELFF.

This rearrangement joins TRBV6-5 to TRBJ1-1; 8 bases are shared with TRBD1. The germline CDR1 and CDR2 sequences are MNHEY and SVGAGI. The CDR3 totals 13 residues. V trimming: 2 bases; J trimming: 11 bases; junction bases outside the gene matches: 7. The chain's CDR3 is CASSYRPGGLAFF. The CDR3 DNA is TGTGCCAGCAGTTACCGACCAGGGGGCTTGGCTTTCTTT.

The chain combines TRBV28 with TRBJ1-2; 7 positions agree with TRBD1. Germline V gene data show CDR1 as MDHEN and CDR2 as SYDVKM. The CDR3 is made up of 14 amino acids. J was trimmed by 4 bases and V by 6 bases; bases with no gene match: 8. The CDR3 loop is CASRRKGQSYGYTF. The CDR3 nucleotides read TGTGCCAGCAGGAGAAAGGGACAGTCCTATGGCTACACCTTC.

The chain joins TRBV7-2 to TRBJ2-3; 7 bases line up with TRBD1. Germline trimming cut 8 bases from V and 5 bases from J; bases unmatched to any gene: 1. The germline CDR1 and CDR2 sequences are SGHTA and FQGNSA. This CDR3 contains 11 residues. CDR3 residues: CASRQGDTQYF. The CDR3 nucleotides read TGTGCCAGCCGACAGGGAGATACGCAGTATTTT.

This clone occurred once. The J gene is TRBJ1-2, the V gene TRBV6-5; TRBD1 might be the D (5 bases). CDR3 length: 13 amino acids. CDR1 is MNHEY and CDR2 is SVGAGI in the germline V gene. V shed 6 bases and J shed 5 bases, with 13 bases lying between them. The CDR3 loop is CASRPGTEYGYTF. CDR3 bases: TGTGCCAGCAGACCCGGGACGGAGTATGGCTACACCTTC.

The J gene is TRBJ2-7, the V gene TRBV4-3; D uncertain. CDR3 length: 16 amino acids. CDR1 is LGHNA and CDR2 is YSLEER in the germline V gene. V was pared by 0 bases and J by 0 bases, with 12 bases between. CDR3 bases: TGCGCCAGCAGCCAAGATATCTTCGCTAGCTCCTACGAGCAGTACTTC. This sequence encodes CASSQDIFASSYEQYF.

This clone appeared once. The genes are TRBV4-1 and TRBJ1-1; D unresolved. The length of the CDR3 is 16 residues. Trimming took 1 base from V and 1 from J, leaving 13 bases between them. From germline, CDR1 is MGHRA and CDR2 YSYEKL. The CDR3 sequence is CASSQVGDFKNTEAFF. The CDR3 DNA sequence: TGCGCCAGCAGCCAAGTGGGAGACTTCAAGAACACTGAAGCTTTCTTT.

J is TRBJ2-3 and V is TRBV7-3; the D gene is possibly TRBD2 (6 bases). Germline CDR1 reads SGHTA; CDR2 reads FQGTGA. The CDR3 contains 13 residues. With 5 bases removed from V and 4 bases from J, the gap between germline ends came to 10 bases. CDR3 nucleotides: TGTGCCAGCAGCCACGGGGGATCAGATACGCAGTATTTT. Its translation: CASSHGGSDTQYF.

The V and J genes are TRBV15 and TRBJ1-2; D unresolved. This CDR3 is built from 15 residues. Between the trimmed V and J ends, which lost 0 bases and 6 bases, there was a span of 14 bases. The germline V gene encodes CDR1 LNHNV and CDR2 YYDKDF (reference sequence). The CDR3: CATSRDAEPNHGYTF. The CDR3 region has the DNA TGTGCCACCAGCAGAGACGCAGAACCAAATCATGGCTACACCTTC.